The rows below give T cell receptor delta chains drawn from one sample of a study of Vδ1+ human thymocytes. TCRdb used CATT to re-call clones from the multiplex PCR reads. The top ten clones hold approximately 0.3% of a sample with about 75,000 delta-chain clones, around 32% of them seen once. Source material: Vdelta1+ gamma-delta thymocytes from the thymus. These receptors were obtained from a boy in the first two years of life who had congenital heart surgery. The CDR3 runs from the conserved cysteine through the conserved F or W. A D gene is named only where the DNA matches it firmly. Only some rows state a clone size, as once, few, many or a class for expanded clones.

v_gene: TRDV1
abundance: .
d_gene: TRDD3
j_gene: TRDJ1
CDR3nt: TGTGCTCTTGAGTCAGGGTTCCTACCTTGGGGGATACAGTCCACCGATAAACTCATCTTT
CDR3aa: CALESGFLPWGIQSTDKLIF

v_gene: TRDV1
abundance: few
d_gene: TRDD3
j_gene: TRDJ1
CDR3nt: TGTGCTCTTGGGGACATCGTTCCCCGTACTGGGGATCAGGGGGATAAACTCATCTTT
CDR3aa: CALGDIVPRTGDQGDKLIF

v_gene: TRDV1
abundance: .
d_gene: .
j_gene: TRDJ1
CDR3nt: TGTGCTCTTGGGGAACTAACTGCGCTCGGAGGGGATTACCGTCCCGATAAACTCATCTTT
CDR3aa: CALGELTALGGDYRPDKLIF

v_gene: TRDV1
abundance: .
d_gene: TRDD3
j_gene: TRDJ1
CDR3nt: TGTGCTCTTGGGGAACCCTTGTACTGGGGGATACCCGATAAACTCATCTTT
CDR3aa: CALGEPLYWGIPDKLIF

v_gene: TRDV1
abundance: .
d_gene: .
j_gene: TRDJ1
CDR3nt: TGTGCTCTTGGGGAGGCACTTCCTACGACGACACGACACTGGGGGTCATCTCCTCACACCGATAAACTCATCTTT
CDR3aa: CALGEALPTTTRHWGSSPHTDKLIF

v_gene: TRDV1
abundance: .
d_gene: TRDD3
j_gene: TRDJ1
CDR3nt: TGTGCTCTTGCCCACCCACCGTACTGGGGACTGAACGCCGATAAACTCATCTTT
CDR3aa: CALAHPPYWGLNADKLIF

v_gene: TRDV1
abundance: .
d_gene: TRDD3
j_gene: TRDJ1
CDR3nt: TGTGCTCTTGGGGGGAGGGGAACCCCCCTGGGGGATACGGAGGCCACCGATAAACTCATCTTT
CDR3aa: CALGGRGTPLGDTEATDKLIF

v_gene: TRDV1
abundance: .
d_gene: .
j_gene: TRDJ1
CDR3nt: TGTGCTCTTGGGGAATCCGGTTCAGGATGTCCTACGTCTCAGGGGGCCAGACCTTACACCGATAAACTCATCTTT
CDR3aa: CALGESGSGCPTSQGARPYTDKLIF

v_gene: TRDV1
abundance: .
d_gene: TRDD3
j_gene: TRDJ1
CDR3nt: TGTGCTCTTGGGGACCACTTTCCACTGGGGGTCCCCAACACCGATAAACTCATCTTT
CDR3aa: CALGDHFPLGVPNTDKLIF

v_gene: TRDV2
abundance: .
d_gene: .
j_gene: TRDJ1
CDR3nt: TGTGCCTGTGACAACGGGTACTGTCGGAAGAGGACCGATAAACTCATCTTT
CDR3aa: CACDNGYCRKRTDKLIF

v_gene: TRDV1
abundance: .
d_gene: TRDD3
j_gene: TRDJ1
CDR3nt: TGTGCTCTTGGGGAACTTCCTTACCCTGGGGGATCGGGGAGCACCGATAAACTCATCTTT
CDR3aa: CALGELPYPGGSGSTDKLIF

v_gene: TRDV1
abundance: .
d_gene: TRDD3
j_gene: TRDJ1
CDR3nt: TGTGCTCTTGGGGAACCTATTCCCACTCACACACTGGGTACTGGGGATTACACCGATAAACTCATCTTT
CDR3aa: CALGEPIPTHTLGTGDYTDKLIF

v_gene: TRDV1
abundance: .
d_gene: TRDD3
j_gene: TRDJ1
CDR3nt: TGTGCTCTTGGGGAACTTCCCGTTACTGGGGGATATGCCCTCCGGTACACCGATAAACTCATCTTT
CDR3aa: CALGELPVTGGYALRYTDKLIF

v_gene: TRDV2
abundance: .
d_gene: TRDD3
j_gene: TRDJ1
CDR3nt: TGTGCCTGTGACGACTGGGGGCTTTACACCGATAAACTCATCTTT
CDR3aa: CACDDWGLYTDKLIF

v_gene: TRDV2
abundance: many
d_gene: TRDD3
j_gene: TRDJ1
CDR3nt: TGTGCCTGTGACACCGGAAAATCTGGGGGATACGATAAACTCATCTTT
CDR3aa: CACDTGKSGGYDKLIF

v_gene: TRDV1
abundance: .
d_gene: TRDD3
j_gene: TRDJ1
CDR3nt: TGTGCTCTTGGGGAACGCGGCCTAAGGCGGCAATGTACTGGGGGATCATGCAAACTCATCTTT
CDR3aa: CALGERGLRRQCTGGSCKLIF

v_gene: TRDV1
abundance: .
d_gene: TRDD2
j_gene: TRDJ2
CDR3nt: TGTGCTCTTGGGGAAACCGCCGGCCTTCCTACAAGGGGGGATCTATTGACAGCACAACTCTTCTTT
CDR3aa: CALGETAGLPTRGDLLTAQLFF

v_gene: TRDV2
abundance: .
d_gene: TRDD3
j_gene: TRDJ1
CDR3nt: TGTGCCTGTGGAAAACTCTGGGGGATACAATACACCGATAAACTCATCTTT
CDR3aa: CACGKLWGIQYTDKLIF

v_gene: TRDV1
abundance: few
d_gene: .
j_gene: TRDJ1
CDR3nt: TGTGCTCTTGGGGAACCGGTATCGAGTGGCGGGGGGTACACCGATAAACTCATCTTT
CDR3aa: CALGEPVSSGGGYTDKLIF

v_gene: TRDV1
abundance: .
d_gene: .
j_gene: TRDJ1
CDR3nt: TGTGCTCTTGGGGAACTAGGGGTCAGGGTGACGTACACCGATAAACTCATCTTT
CDR3aa: CALGELGVRVTYTDKLIF

v_gene: TRDV1
abundance: .
d_gene: TRDD3
j_gene: TRDJ1
CDR3nt: TGTGCTCTTGGGGAACTAAATCCTGTCCCCTGGGGGATTAGGGATACCGATAAACTCATCTTT
CDR3aa: CALGELNPVPWGIRDTDKLIF

v_gene: TRDV1
abundance: .
d_gene: TRDD3
j_gene: TRDJ1
CDR3nt: TGTGCTCTTGGGGGGCGGCAGGACTTCCTGCCTGGGGGATACGAGGTGAGGAGCGATAAACTCATCTTT
CDR3aa: CALGGRQDFLPGGYEVRSDKLIF

v_gene: TRDV1
abundance: few
d_gene: .
j_gene: TRDJ1
CDR3nt: TGTGCTCTTGGGGAACTAAAAGGCGGGCCACCTGGGAAATCTGCCGATAAACTCATCTTT
CDR3aa: CALGELKGGPPGKSADKLIF

v_gene: TRDV1
abundance: few
d_gene: .
j_gene: TRDJ1
CDR3nt: TGTGCTCTTGGGGAACTTTTCAAGCTCGTACTGGGCCCGAGGGGGGAGTTATCCTACACCGATAAACTCATCTTT
CDR3aa: CALGELFKLVLGPRGELSYTDKLIF

v_gene: TRDV1
abundance: few
d_gene: .
j_gene: TRDJ1
CDR3nt: TGTGCTCTTGGGGAAACAGGGCCTCCACGGATGTACACCGATAAACTCATCTTT
CDR3aa: CALGETGPPRMYTDKLIF

v_gene: TRDV1
abundance: .
d_gene: TRDD3
j_gene: TRDJ1
CDR3nt: TGTGCTCTTGGGATCCCTTCCTCCAGTACTGGGGGAAGGGGTAAGACCGATAAACTCATCTTT
CDR3aa: CALGIPSSSTGGRGKTDKLIF

v_gene: TRDV1
abundance: .
d_gene: TRDD2
j_gene: TRDJ1
CDR3nt: TGTGCTCTTGGGGAACCTTCCTACAGAAATATAAATGGGGGGCCGGGGACCGATAAACTCATCTTT
CDR3aa: CALGEPSYRNINGGPGTDKLIF

v_gene: TRDV1
abundance: once
d_gene: TRDD3
j_gene: TRDJ1
CDR3nt: TGTGCTCTTGGGGAAAACTTGGCCTTCCGGGCCGTGGAACCTACTGGGGGATACGATAAACTCATCTTT
CDR3aa: CALGENLAFRAVEPTGGYDKLIF

v_gene: TRDV1
abundance: few
d_gene: .
j_gene: TRDJ1
CDR3nt: TGTGCTCTTGGGGAACCCTTTAGACTCACTATGGCAGTCACGGCTGACTGGATTTACACCGATAAACTCATCTTT
CDR3aa: CALGEPFRLTMAVTADWIYTDKLIF

v_gene: TRDV1
abundance: few
d_gene: TRDD3
j_gene: TRDJ1
CDR3nt: TGTGCTCTTGGGGAAACGAGGTCTACGAGGGGGGGATCGTACACCGATAAACTCATCTTT
CDR3aa: CALGETRSTRGGSYTDKLIF

v_gene: TRDV1
abundance: .
d_gene: .
j_gene: TRDJ1
CDR3nt: TGTGCTCTTGGGGAACTAGTACTGGACCGGTACACCGATAAACTCATCTTT
CDR3aa: CALGELVLDRYTDKLIF

v_gene: TRDV1
abundance: .
d_gene: TRDD3
j_gene: TRDJ1
CDR3nt: TGTGCTCTTGGGGAACGCGCGTGGCTGGGGGATAGCGATAAACTCATCTTT
CDR3aa: CALGERAWLGDSDKLIF

v_gene: TRDV1
abundance: few
d_gene: TRDD3
j_gene: TRDJ1
CDR3nt: TGTGCTCTTGGGGGATTATACCTACCCTCTGTACTGGGGGATACCCTTCTAGATAAACTCATCTTT
CDR3aa: CALGGLYLPSVLGDTLLDKLIF

v_gene: TRDV1
abundance: few
d_gene: .
j_gene: TRDJ1
CDR3nt: TGTGCTCTTGGGGAACTCGTTACTACCGCCGGGGATGGGTACACCGATAAACTCATCTTT
CDR3aa: CALGELVTTAGDGYTDKLIF

v_gene: TRDV1
abundance: few
d_gene: TRDD3
j_gene: TRDJ1
CDR3nt: TGTGCTCTTGGTGGGGGAGGACCGATAGGCACCGATAAACTCATCTTT
CDR3aa: CALGGGGPIGTDKLIF

v_gene: TRDV2
abundance: .
d_gene: TRDD3
j_gene: TRDJ1
CDR3nt: TGTTCCTTTGCCTCCGGATCCAAACTGGGGGATCCGTACACCGATAAACTCATCTTT
CDR3aa: CSFASGSKLGDPYTDKLIF

v_gene: TRDV1
abundance: .
d_gene: TRDD3
j_gene: TRDJ1
CDR3nt: TGTGCTCTTGGGAAAACGAGTCCTGGGGGATCTACCGATAAGCTCATCTTT
CDR3aa: CALGKTSPGGSTDKLIF

v_gene: TRDV1
abundance: .
d_gene: TRDD3
j_gene: TRDJ1
CDR3nt: TGTGCTCTTGGGCTTCGGCCTTCCCATCGTCCTGGGGGAACCGATAAACTCATCTTT
CDR3aa: CALGLRPSHRPGGTDKLIF

v_gene: TRDV1
abundance: .
d_gene: .
j_gene: TRDJ1
CDR3nt: TGTGCTCTTGGGGAACTAGAATGTTCCCTTCCTACGCGTCGGTGGGGGATTGGCGATAAACTCATCTTT
CDR3aa: CALGELECSLPTRRWGIGDKLIF

v_gene: TRDV1
abundance: .
d_gene: TRDD3
j_gene: TRDJ1
CDR3nt: TGTGCTCTTGGGGAAACTCCCGGCACTGGGGGATACTCCGATAAACTCATCTTT
CDR3aa: CALGETPGTGGYSDKLIF